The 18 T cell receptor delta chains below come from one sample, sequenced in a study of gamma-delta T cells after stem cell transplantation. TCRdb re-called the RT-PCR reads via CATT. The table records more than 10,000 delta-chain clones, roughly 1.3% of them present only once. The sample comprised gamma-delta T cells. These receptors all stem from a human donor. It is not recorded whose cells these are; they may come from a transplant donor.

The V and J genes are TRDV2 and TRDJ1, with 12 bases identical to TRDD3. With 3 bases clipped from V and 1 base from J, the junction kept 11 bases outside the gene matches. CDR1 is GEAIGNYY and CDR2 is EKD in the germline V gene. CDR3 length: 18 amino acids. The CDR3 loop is CACDPMPLGDTSTDKLIF. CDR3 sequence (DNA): TGTGCCTGTGACCCTATGCCACTGGGGGATACAAGCACCGATAAACTCATCTTT.

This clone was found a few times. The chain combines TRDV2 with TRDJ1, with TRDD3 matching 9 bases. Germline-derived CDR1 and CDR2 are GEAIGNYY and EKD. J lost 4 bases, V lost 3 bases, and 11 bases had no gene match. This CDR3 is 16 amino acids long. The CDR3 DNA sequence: TGTGCCTGTGACCCCCTATTACTGGGGGAGCTCGATAAACTCATCTTT. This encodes CACDPLLLGELDKLIF.

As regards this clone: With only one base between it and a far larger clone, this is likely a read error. Written as DNA, the CDR3 is TGTGCCCGTGACCCAGTACTGGGGGATACGCGCACCGATAAACTCATCTTT. Encoded protein: CARDPVLGDTRTDKLIF. The gene calls are TRDV2 and TRDJ1; TRDD3 aligns across 13 bases. The CDR3 contains 17 residues. CDR1 and CDR2 from the germline V gene are GEAIGNYY and EKD.

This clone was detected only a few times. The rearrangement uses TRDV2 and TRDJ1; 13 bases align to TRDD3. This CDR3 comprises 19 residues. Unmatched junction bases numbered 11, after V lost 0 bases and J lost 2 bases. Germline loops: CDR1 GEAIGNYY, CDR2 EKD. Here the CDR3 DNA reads TGTGCCTGTGACACCATTACTGGGGGATACGCCCGGGTAACCGATAAACTCATCTTT. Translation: CACDTITGGYARVTDKLIF.

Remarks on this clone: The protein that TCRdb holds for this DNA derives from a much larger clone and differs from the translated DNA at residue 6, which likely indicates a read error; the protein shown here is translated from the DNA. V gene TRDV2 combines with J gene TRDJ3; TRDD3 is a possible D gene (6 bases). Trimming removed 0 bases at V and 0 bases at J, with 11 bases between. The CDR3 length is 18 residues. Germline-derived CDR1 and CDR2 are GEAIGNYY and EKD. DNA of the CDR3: TGTGCCTGTGACACCCCTGGGGCCAGCTCCTGGGACACCCGACAGATGTTTTTC. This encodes CACDTPGASSWDTRQMFF.

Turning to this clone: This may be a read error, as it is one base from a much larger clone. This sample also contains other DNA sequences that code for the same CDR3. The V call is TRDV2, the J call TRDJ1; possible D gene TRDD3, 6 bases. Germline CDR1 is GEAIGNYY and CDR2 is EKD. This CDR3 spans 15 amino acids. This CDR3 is CACDTVGGNTDKLIF. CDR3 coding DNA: TGTGCCTGCGACACGGTGGGGGGTAACACCGATAAACTCATCTTT.

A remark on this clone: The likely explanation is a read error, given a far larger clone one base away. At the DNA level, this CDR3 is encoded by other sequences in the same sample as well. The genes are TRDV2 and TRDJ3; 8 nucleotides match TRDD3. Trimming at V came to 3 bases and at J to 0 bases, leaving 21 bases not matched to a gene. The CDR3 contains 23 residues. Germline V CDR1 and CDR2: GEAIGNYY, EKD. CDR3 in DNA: TGTGCCTGTGACCCCGCCTCGTCTACTGGGGGCGTCTTACTCTCCTGGGACACCCGACAGATGTTTTTC. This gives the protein CACDPASSTGGVLLSWDTRQMFF.

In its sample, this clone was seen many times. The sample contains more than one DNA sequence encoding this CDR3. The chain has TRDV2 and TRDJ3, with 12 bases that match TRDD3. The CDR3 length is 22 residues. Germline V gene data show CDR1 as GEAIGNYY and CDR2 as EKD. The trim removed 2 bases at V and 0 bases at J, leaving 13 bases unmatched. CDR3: CACDIVLGDTPLSSWDTRQMFF. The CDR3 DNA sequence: TGTGCCTGTGACATCGTACTGGGGGATACCCCCCTCAGCTCCTGGGACACCCGACAGATGTTTTTC.

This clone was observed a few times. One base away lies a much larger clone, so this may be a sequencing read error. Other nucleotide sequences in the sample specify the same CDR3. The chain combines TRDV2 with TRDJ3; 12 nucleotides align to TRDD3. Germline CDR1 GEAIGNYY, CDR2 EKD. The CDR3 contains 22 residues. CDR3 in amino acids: CACDIVLGDTPLSSWDTRQMFF. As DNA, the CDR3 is TGTGCCTGTGACATCGTACTGGGGGATACCCCCCTCAGCTCCTGGGACACCCGACAGATGTTTTTT.

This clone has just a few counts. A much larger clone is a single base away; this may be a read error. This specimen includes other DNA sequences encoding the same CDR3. The DNA of the CDR3 is TGTGCCTGTGACACCGCTGGGGGATCCCGCTCATGGGACACCCGACAGATGTTTTTC. This translates into CACDTAGGSRSWDTRQMFF. V and J are TRDV2 and TRDJ3; 9 nucleotides agree with TRDD3. CDR3 size: 19 residues. Germline V gene sequence: CDR1 GEAIGNYY, CDR2 EKD. The junction had 9 bases not matched to a gene; V was cut back by 0 bases and J by 4 bases.

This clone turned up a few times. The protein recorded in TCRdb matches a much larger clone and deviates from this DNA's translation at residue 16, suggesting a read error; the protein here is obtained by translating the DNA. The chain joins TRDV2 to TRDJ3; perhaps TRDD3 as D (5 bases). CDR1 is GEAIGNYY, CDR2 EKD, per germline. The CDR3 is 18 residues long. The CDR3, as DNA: TGTGCCTGTGACACCGTACGCGCCCACTCCTGGGACACCCGACAGGTGTTTTTC. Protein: CACDTVRAHSWDTRQVFF.

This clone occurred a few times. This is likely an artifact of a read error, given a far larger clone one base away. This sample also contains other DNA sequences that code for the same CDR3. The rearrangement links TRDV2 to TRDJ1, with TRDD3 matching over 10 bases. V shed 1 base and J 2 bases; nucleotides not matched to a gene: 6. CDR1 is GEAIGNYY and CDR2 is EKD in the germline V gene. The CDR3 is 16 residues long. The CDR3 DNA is TGTGCCTGTGACACGGTTCAACTGGGGGATACCGATAAACTCATCTTT. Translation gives CACDTVQLGDTDKLIF.

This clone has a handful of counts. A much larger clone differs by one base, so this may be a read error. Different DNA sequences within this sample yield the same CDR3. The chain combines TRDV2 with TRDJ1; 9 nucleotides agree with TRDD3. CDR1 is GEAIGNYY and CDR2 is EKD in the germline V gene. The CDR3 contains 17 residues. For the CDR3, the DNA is TGTGCCTGTGACGCCCTACTGGGGGACGAGTACACCGATAAACTCATCTTC. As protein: CACDALLGDEYTDKLIF.

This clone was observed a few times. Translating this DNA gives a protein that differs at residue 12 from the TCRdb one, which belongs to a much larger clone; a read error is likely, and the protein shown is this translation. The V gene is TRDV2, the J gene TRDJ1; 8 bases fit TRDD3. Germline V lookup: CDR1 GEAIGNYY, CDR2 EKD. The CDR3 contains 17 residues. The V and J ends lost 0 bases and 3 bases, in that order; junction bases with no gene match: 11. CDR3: CACDTVGGIRGADKLIF. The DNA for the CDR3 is TGTGCCTGTGACACCGTAGGAGGGATACGGGGGGCCGATAAACTCATCTTT.

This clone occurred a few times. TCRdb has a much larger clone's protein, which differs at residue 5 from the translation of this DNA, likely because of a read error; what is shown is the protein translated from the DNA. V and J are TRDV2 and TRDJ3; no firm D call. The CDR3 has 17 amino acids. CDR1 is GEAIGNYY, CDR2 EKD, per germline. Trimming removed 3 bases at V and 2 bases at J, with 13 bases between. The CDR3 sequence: CACDSAAGTWDTRQMFF. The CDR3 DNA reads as TGTGCCTGTGACTCCGCGGCTGGAACCTGGGACACCCGACAGATGTTTTTC.

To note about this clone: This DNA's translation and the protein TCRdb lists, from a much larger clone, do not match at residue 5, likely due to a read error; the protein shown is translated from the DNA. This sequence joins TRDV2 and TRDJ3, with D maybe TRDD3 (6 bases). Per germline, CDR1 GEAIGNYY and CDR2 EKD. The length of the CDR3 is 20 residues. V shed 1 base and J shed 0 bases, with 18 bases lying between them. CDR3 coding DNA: TGTGCCTGTGACACAACCACCGGGGGAGATAGCTCCTGGGACACCCGACAGATGTTTTTC. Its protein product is CACDTTTGGDSSWDTRQMFF.

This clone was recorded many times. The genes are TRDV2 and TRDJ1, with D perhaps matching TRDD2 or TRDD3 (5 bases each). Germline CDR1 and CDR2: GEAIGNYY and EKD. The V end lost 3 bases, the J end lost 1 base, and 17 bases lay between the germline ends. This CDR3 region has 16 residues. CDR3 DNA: TGTGCCTGTGACCGCCTTCAAGTGGGATTCACCGATAAACTCATCTTT. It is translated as CACDRLQVGFTDKLIF.

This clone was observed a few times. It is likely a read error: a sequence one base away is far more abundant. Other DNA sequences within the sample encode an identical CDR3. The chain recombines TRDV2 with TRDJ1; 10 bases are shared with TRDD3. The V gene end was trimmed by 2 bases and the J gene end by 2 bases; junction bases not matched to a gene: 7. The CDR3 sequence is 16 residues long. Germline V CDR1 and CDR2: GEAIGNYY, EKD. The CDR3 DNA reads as TGTGCCTGTGACAGACTGGGGGATGGGGAAACCGATAAACTCATCTTT. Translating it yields CACDRLGDGETDKLIF.